This TCR beta chain comes out of a study of memory CD4+ T cells and cytomegalovirus serostatus. Study summary: Of the healthy Belgian adults, 8 to 10 were CMV seropositive and 24 seronegative.

Single viable CD3+CD4+CD8-CD45RO+ cells were sorted as the memory CD4+ T cells. Positive selection with CD4 microbeads enriched total CD4+ T cells. Here immunoSEQ multiplex PCR was the method, and the copy in TCRdb shows in-frame clones only, minus some. The sample shows about 61,000 clones, 75% to 90% of them seen only once. Per the germline V gene, CDR1 is MDHEN and CDR2 is SYDVKM. J lost 0 bases, V lost 6 bases, and 3 bases had no gene match. CDR3 length equals 14 residues. The sample comprised memory CD4+ T cells from blood. The chain combines TRBV28 with TRBJ2-3; 7 nucleotides match TRBD1. This TCR derives from an adult in good health and CMV-seronegative. CDR3 sequence: CASRSQGSTDTQYF. Here the CDR3 DNA reads TGTGCCAGCAGGTCACAGGGGAGCACAGATACGCAGTATTTT.